Presented here are 4 T cell receptor beta chains from one specimen sequenced in a study of shared clonotypes between healthy human individuals. TCRdb's table, derived via immunoSEQ multiplex PCR, lists solely in-frame clones and lacks some. The sample shows roughly 320,000 clones, 80% to 90% of them seen only once. The sequenced sample consisted of memory CD8+ T cells sorted from blood. Subset of the sample: CD45RO+ cells pooled with CCR7-negative TemRA cells. Receptors were obtained from a man younger than 35 in good health.

The chain links TRBV5-6 to TRBJ2-7; tentative D call: TRBD1 (5 bases). V shed 0 bases and J shed 4 bases, with 17 bases lying between them. Germline lookup yields CDR1 SGHDT and CDR2 YYEEEE. The CDR3 totals 16 residues. The CDR3 nucleotides are TGTGCCAGCAGCTTGGCCCCGGACACGGTGGGGTACGAGCAGTACTTC. Protein sequence: CASSLAPDTVGYEQYF.

In its sample, this clone was seen once. Mismatch with germline at one junction end may stem from a read error. The V gene is TRBV5-1, the J gene TRBJ2-1; possible D gene TRBD2, 5 bases. The CDR3 consists of 12 residues. From germline, CDR1 is SGHRS and CDR2 YFSETQ. The DNA for the CDR3 is TGCGCCAGCAGCTTGGGGATCCCTCCTAGCCTCTTC. This translates into CASSLGIPPSLF.

This chain links TRBV7-2 with TRBJ2-1; D not resolved. Trimming left V 6 bases short and J 0 bases short, with 12 bases between. This CDR3 comprises 15 residues. Germline V lookup: CDR1 SGHTA, CDR2 FQGNSA. The DNA of the CDR3 is TGTGCCAGCAGTTATTTCGGAAGCTCCTACAATGAGCAGTTCTTC. It codes for CASSYFGSSYNEQFF.

The chain couples TRBV11-2 to TRBJ1-2; D gene ambiguous. This CDR3 is built from 13 residues. V dropped 3 bases and J dropped 4 bases, with 9 bases sitting between them. CDR1 and CDR2 from the germline V gene are SGHAT and FQNNGV. CDR3 coding DNA: TGTGCCAGCAGCTTTAGTTTTGGCTATGGCTACACCTTC. Protein: CASSFSFGYGYTF.